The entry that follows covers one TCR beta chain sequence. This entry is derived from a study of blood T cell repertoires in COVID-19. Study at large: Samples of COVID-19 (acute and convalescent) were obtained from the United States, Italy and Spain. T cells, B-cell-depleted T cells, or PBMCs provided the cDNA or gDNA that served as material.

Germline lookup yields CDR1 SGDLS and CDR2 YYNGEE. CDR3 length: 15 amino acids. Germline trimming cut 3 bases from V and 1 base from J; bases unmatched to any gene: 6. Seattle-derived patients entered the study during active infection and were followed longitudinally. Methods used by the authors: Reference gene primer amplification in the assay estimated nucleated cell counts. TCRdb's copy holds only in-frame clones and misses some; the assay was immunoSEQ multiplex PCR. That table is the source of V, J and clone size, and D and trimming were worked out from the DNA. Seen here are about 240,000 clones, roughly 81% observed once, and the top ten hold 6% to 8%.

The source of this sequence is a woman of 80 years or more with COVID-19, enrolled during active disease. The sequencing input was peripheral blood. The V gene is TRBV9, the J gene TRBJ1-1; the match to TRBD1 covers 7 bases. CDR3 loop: CASSGYRGPNTEAFF. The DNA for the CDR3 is TGTGCCAGCAGCGGATACAGGGGCCCGAACACTGAAGCTTTCTTT.